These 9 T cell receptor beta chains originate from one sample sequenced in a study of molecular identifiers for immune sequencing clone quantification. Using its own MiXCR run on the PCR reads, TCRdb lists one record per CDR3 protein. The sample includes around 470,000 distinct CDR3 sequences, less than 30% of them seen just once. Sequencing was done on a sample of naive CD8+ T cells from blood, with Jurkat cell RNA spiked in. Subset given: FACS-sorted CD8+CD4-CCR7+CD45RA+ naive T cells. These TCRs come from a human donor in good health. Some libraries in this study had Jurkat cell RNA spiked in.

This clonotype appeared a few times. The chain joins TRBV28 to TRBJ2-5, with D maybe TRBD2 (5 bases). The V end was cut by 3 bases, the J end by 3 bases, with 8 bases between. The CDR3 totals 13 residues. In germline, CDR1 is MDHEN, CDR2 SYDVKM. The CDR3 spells CASSFIGEETQYF. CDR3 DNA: TGTGCCAGCAGTTTTATCGGGGAAGAGACCCAGTACTTC. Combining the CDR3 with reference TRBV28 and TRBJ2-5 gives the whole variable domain DVKVTQSSRYLVKRTGEKVFLECVQDMDHENMFWYRQDPGLGLRLIYFSYDVKMKEKGDIPEGYSVSREKKERFSLILESASTNQTSMYLCASSFIGEETQYFGPGTRLLVL.

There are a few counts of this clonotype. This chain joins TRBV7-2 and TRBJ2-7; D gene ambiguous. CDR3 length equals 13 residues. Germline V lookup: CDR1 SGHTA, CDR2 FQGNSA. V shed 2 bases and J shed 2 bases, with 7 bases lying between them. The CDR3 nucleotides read TGTGCCAGCAGCTTATTTTCCACCTACGAGCAGTACTTC. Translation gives CASSLFSTYEQYF.

The CDR3 DNA reads as TGTGCCAGCAGTTTTAGCGGGGGGGCTTCAGAGACCCAGTACTTC. It yields the protein CASSFSGGASETQYF. The chain has TRBV12-3 or TRBV12-4 and TRBJ2-5; 11 nucleotides align to TRBD2. V was pared by 3 bases and J by 4 bases, with 4 bases of the junction left unmatched. CDR3 length equals 15 residues.

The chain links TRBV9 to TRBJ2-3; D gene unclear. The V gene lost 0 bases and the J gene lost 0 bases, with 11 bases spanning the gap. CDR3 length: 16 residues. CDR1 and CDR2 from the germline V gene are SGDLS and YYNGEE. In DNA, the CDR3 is TGTGCCAGCAGCGTAGCAGGCGAGATGAGCACAGATACGCAGTATTTT. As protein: CASSVAGEMSTDTQYF.

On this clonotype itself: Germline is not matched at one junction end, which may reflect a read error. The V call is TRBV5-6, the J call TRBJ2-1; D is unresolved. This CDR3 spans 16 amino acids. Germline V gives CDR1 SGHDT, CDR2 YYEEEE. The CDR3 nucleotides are TGTGCCAGCAGCTTGATACCCGACCTATTAATGAATGTGCAGTTCTTC. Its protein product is CASSLIPDLLMNVQFF.

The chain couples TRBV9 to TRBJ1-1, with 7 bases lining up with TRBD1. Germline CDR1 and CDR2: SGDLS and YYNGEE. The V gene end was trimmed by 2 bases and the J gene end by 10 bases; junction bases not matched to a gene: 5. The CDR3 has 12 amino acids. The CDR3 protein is CASSVEQGRAFF. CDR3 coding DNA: TGTGCCAGCAGCGTGGAACAGGGGAGAGCTTTCTTT.

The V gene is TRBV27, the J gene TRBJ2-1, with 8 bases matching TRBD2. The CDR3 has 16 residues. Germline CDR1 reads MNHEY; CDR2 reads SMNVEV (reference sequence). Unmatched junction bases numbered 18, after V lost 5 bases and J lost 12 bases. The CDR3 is CASSQESGLDLYGQFF. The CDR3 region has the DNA TGTGCCAGCAGTCAAGAATCGGGACTAGATCTCTACGGGCAGTTCTTC.

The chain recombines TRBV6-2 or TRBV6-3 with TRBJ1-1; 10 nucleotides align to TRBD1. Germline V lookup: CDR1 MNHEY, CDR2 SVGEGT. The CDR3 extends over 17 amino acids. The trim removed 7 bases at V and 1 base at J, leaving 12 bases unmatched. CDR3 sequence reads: CASINPPWDRGNTEAFF. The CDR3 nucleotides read TGTGCCAGCATCAACCCTCCCTGGGACAGGGGGAACACTGAAGCTTTCTTT.

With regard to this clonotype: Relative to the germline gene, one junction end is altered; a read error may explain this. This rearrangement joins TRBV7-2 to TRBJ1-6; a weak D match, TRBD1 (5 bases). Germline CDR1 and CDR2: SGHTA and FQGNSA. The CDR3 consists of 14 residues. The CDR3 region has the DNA TGTGCCAGCAGCTTAGGAGGTTGGGGGTCACCCCTACACTTT. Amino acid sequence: CASSLGGWGSPLHF.